A selection of T cell receptor beta chains follows, all from one sample in a study of T cells in Graves' hyperthyroidism and ophthalmopathy. Via MiXCR, TCRdb re-called the multiplex PCR reads, giving one row per CDR3 protein. The sample holds nearly 600,000 distinct CDR3 sequences, about 15% seen once. Sequenced material: blood. The receptors were gathered from a woman under 40 with Graves' hyperthyroidism that later progressed to Graves' ophthalmopathy. The CDR3 runs from the conserved cysteine through the conserved F or W. The order of the fields is V gene, D gene, clone size, J gene, CDR3 protein, CDR3 DNA. The D gene is left open where the match is weak. A row's size may be missing; if present it is once, few, many or a size class.

v_gene: TRBV5-1
d_gene: .
abundance: many
j_gene: TRBJ1-3
CDR3aa: CASSSGTAGNTIYF
CDR3nt: TGTGCCAGCAGTTCCGGGACGGCTGGAAACACCATATATTTT

v_gene: TRBV20-1
d_gene: .
abundance: .
j_gene: TRBJ2-3
CDR3aa: CSAGGLATDTQYF
CDR3nt: TGCAGTGCCGGGGGTCTAGCAACAGATACGCAGTATTTT

v_gene: TRBV10-1
d_gene: .
abundance: few
j_gene: TRBJ2-7
CDR3aa: CASSEENYEQYF
CDR3nt: TGCGCCAGCAGTGAGGAAAACTACGAGCAGTACTTC

v_gene: TRBV12-3/TRBV12-4
d_gene: .
abundance: many
j_gene: TRBJ2-3
CDR3aa: CASSLGKLTDTQYF
CDR3nt: TGTGCCAGCAGTTTGGGAAAACTCACAGATACGCAGTATTTT

v_gene: TRBV12-3/TRBV12-4
d_gene: .
abundance: many
j_gene: TRBJ2-7
CDR3aa: CASSGAAAYEQYF
CDR3nt: TGTGCCAGCTCCGGGGCGGCGGCCTACGAGCAGTACTTC

v_gene: TRBV12-3/TRBV12-4
d_gene: TRBD1
abundance: many
j_gene: TRBJ2-1
CDR3aa: CASSVRDRDNEQFF
CDR3nt: TGTGCCAGCAGCGTCCGGGACAGGGACAATGAGCAGTTCTTC

v_gene: TRBV7-3
d_gene: .
abundance: few
j_gene: TRBJ1-1
CDR3aa: CASSLNQGNTEAFF
CDR3nt: TGTGCCAGCAGCTTAAATCAGGGTAACACTGAAGCTTTCTTT

v_gene: TRBV9
d_gene: .
abundance: few
j_gene: TRBJ2-7
CDR3aa: CASSVRTGRDYEQYF
CDR3nt: TGTGCCAGCAGCGTAAGAACAGGGCGGGACTACGAGCAGTACTTC

v_gene: TRBV30
d_gene: .
abundance: few
j_gene: TRBJ2-3
CDR3aa: CAWSELGSTDTQYF
CDR3nt: TGTGCCTGGAGCGAACTTGGATCCACAGATACGCAGTATTTT

v_gene: TRBV6-1
d_gene: .
abundance: many
j_gene: TRBJ1-2
CDR3aa: CASSAGTSWLGYTF
CDR3nt: TGTGCCAGCAGTGCCGGGACCTCTTGGCTAGGCTACACCTTC

v_gene: TRBV6-1
d_gene: TRBD1
abundance: many
j_gene: TRBJ1-1
CDR3aa: CASSMTGMAEAFF
CDR3nt: TGTGCCAGCAGCATGACAGGGATGGCTGAAGCTTTCTTT

v_gene: TRBV19
d_gene: TRBD2
abundance: .
j_gene: TRBJ2-7
CDR3aa: CASSIMLAGTYEQYF
CDR3nt: TGTGCCAGTAGTATAATGTTAGCGGGGACCTACGAGCAGTACTTC

v_gene: TRBV15
d_gene: TRBD2
abundance: many
j_gene: TRBJ2-7
CDR3aa: CATSSGLAGVYEQYF
CDR3nt: TGTGCCACCAGCAGTGGGCTAGCGGGAGTATACGAGCAGTACTTC

v_gene: TRBV28
d_gene: TRBD1
abundance: many
j_gene: TRBJ1-2
CDR3aa: CASTTPTGEYGYTF
CDR3nt: TGTGCCAGCACCACCCCTACAGGGGAATATGGCTACACCTTC

v_gene: TRBV28
d_gene: .
abundance: many
j_gene: TRBJ1-2
CDR3aa: CASRRGGYTF
CDR3nt: TGTGCCAGCAGGAGGGGTGGCTACACCTTC

v_gene: TRBV5-5
d_gene: .
abundance: few
j_gene: TRBJ1-5
CDR3aa: CASSFELGAVKQPQHF
CDR3nt: TGTGCCAGCAGCTTTGAGTTGGGGGCAGTAAAACAGCCCCAGCATTTT

v_gene: TRBV2
d_gene: .
abundance: .
j_gene: TRBJ1-1
CDR3aa: CAIQTPRSPEAFF
CDR3nt: TGTGCCATCCAGACCCCGAGGTCTCCTGAAGCTTTCTTT

v_gene: TRBV3-1
d_gene: TRBD2
abundance: .
j_gene: TRBJ2-1
CDR3aa: CARSQEEGGARKQFF
CDR3nt: TGTGCCCGCAGCCAAGAGGAGGGAGGGGCCCGTAAGCAGTTCTTC

v_gene: TRBV20-1
d_gene: .
abundance: few
j_gene: TRBJ2-1
CDR3aa: CSARDWRLAPSSYNEQFF
CDR3nt: TGCAGTGCTAGAGATTGGAGGCTAGCGCCCTCCTCCTACAATGAGCAGTTCTTC

v_gene: TRBV2
d_gene: TRBD1
abundance: .
j_gene: TRBJ1-4
CDR3aa: CASTVDRRATNEKLFF
CDR3nt: TGTGCCAGCACTGTGGACAGGAGAGCAACTAATGAAAAACTGTTTTTT

v_gene: TRBV10-2
d_gene: .
abundance: .
j_gene: TRBJ2-7
CDR3aa: CASTAEDRTYEQYF
CDR3nt: TGCGCCAGTACTGCGGAAGACAGGACCTACGAGCAGTACTTC

v_gene: TRBV12-5
d_gene: TRBD2
abundance: few
j_gene: TRBJ2-1
CDR3aa: CASGLVWREGAYNEQFF
CDR3nt: TGTGCTAGTGGTTTGGTCTGGCGGGAGGGGGCCTACAATGAGCAGTTCTTC

v_gene: TRBV9
d_gene: .
abundance: .
j_gene: TRBJ1-3
CDR3aa: CASSVAGGTGNTIYF
CDR3nt: TGTGCCAGCAGCGTAGCCGGGGGCACTGGAAACACCATATATTTT

v_gene: TRBV28
d_gene: TRBD1
abundance: many
j_gene: TRBJ2-7
CDR3aa: CASNPGTGGYEQYF
CDR3nt: TGTGCCAGCAACCCCGGGACAGGGGGCTACGAGCAGTACTTC

v_gene: TRBV12-3/TRBV12-4
d_gene: TRBD1
abundance: many
j_gene: TRBJ2-7
CDR3aa: CASSLGDRDRVYEQYF
CDR3nt: TGTGCCAGCAGTTTAGGGGACCGGGACAGGGTCTACGAGCAGTACTTC

v_gene: TRBV10-2
d_gene: .
abundance: many
j_gene: TRBJ2-5
CDR3aa: CASSEVEAETQYF
CDR3nt: TGCGCCAGCAGTGAGGTGGAGGCGGAGACCCAGTACTTC

v_gene: TRBV29-1
d_gene: TRBD2
abundance: many
j_gene: TRBJ2-7
CDR3aa: CSAEGPSGGSYEQYF
CDR3nt: TGCAGCGCCGAGGGGCCCAGCGGGGGTTCCTACGAGCAGTACTTC

v_gene: TRBV20-1
d_gene: .
abundance: many
j_gene: TRBJ1-1
CDR3aa: CSARPLGGVRTEAFF
CDR3nt: TGCAGTGCTAGACCCCTTGGGGGGGTCAGGACTGAAGCTTTCTTT

v_gene: TRBV7-3
d_gene: .
abundance: many
j_gene: TRBJ1-2
CDR3aa: CASSPSQDGGYGYTF
CDR3nt: TGTGCCAGCAGCCCCTCCCAGGACGGGGGCTATGGCTACACCTTC

v_gene: TRBV5-4
d_gene: .
abundance: few
j_gene: TRBJ1-1
CDR3aa: CASSLDPLNTEAFF
CDR3nt: TGTGCCAGCAGCTTGGATCCCCTGAACACTGAAGCTTTCTTT

v_gene: TRBV7-3
d_gene: TRBD2
abundance: many
j_gene: TRBJ2-2
CDR3aa: CASSSTSGITGELFF
CDR3nt: TGTGCCAGCAGCTCCACTAGCGGGATCACCGGGGAGCTGTTTTTT

v_gene: TRBV7-2
d_gene: .
abundance: many
j_gene: TRBJ2-5
CDR3aa: CASSLGFVALYQETQYF
CDR3nt: TGTGCCAGCAGCTTAGGATTCGTAGCGCTGTACCAAGAGACCCAGTACTTC

v_gene: TRBV6-1
d_gene: TRBD2
abundance: many
j_gene: TRBJ2-7
CDR3aa: CASSYTSGRSEQYF
CDR3nt: TGTGCCAGCAGTTACACTAGCGGGAGAAGCGAGCAGTACTTC

v_gene: TRBV20-1
d_gene: TRBD2
abundance: few
j_gene: TRBJ2-1
CDR3aa: CSANLAGLYNEQFF
CDR3nt: TGCAGTGCTAACCTAGCGGGATTGTACAATGAGCAGTTCTTT

v_gene: TRBV4-1
d_gene: TRBD1
abundance: .
j_gene: TRBJ2-7
CDR3aa: CASSQDPPGGTGRYEQYF
CDR3nt: TGCGCCAGCAGCCAAGACCCCCCGGGTGGGACAGGGAGATACGAGCAGTACTTC

v_gene: TRBV11-2
d_gene: .
abundance: .
j_gene: TRBJ1-1
CDR3aa: CVSSFGGANTEAFF
CDR3nt: TGTGTCAGCAGCTTTGGCGGGGCGAACACTGAAGCTTTCTTT

v_gene: TRBV2
d_gene: .
abundance: many
j_gene: TRBJ2-2
CDR3aa: CASSGRQAGELFF
CDR3nt: TGTGCCAGCAGTGGAAGGCAGGCCGGGGAGCTGTTTTTT

v_gene: TRBV12-3/TRBV12-4
d_gene: TRBD1
abundance: many
j_gene: TRBJ1-5
CDR3aa: CASSCVQGEVYSNQPQHF
CDR3nt: TGTGCCAGCAGTTGTGTCCAGGGGGAAGTTTATAGCAATCAGCCCCAGCATTTT

v_gene: TRBV6-1
d_gene: .
abundance: many
j_gene: TRBJ1-1
CDR3aa: CASQSTGQEAFF
CDR3nt: TGTGCCAGTCAGAGTACAGGGCAAGAAGCTTTCTTT

v_gene: TRBV6-1
d_gene: .
abundance: many
j_gene: TRBJ2-1
CDR3aa: CASRTRQIRNEQFF
CDR3nt: TGTGCCAGCAGAACGCGCCAGATCCGCAATGAGCAGTTCTTC

v_gene: TRBV5-4
d_gene: TRBD1
abundance: many
j_gene: TRBJ2-1
CDR3aa: CASSQGTGQYNEQFF
CDR3nt: TGTGCCAGCAGCCAAGGGACAGGGCAATACAATGAGCAGTTCTTC

v_gene: TRBV9
d_gene: .
abundance: many
j_gene: TRBJ2-5
CDR3aa: CASSVGGIQGETQYF
CDR3nt: TGTGCCAGCAGCGTAGGAGGTATTCAGGGAGAGACCCAGTACTTC

v_gene: TRBV20-1
d_gene: .
abundance: many
j_gene: TRBJ1-2
CDR3aa: CSAVRDEMSGYTF
CDR3nt: TGCAGTGCTGTAAGGGACGAGATGAGTGGCTACACCTTC

v_gene: TRBV30
d_gene: .
abundance: many
j_gene: TRBJ1-5
CDR3aa: CALDSSGNQPQHF
CDR3nt: TGTGCCCTGGACTCGTCGGGCAATCAGCCCCAGCATTTT

v_gene: TRBV10-2
d_gene: .
abundance: many
j_gene: TRBJ1-1
CDR3aa: CASSEFLTQDLNTEAFF
CDR3nt: TGCGCCAGCAGTGAATTTCTCACCCAAGACTTGAACACTGAAGCTTTCTTT

v_gene: TRBV11-2
d_gene: .
abundance: .
j_gene: TRBJ2-7
CDR3aa: CASSGKDLRDGGTYEQYF
CDR3nt: TGTGCCAGCAGCGGAAAAGACTTACGGGACGGTGGTACCTACGAGCAGTACTTC

v_gene: TRBV7-8
d_gene: TRBD1
abundance: few
j_gene: TRBJ1-1
CDR3aa: CASSTQGGWTEAFF
CDR3nt: TGTGCCAGCAGCACACAGGGGGGGTGGACTGAAGCTTTCTTT

v_gene: TRBV20-1
d_gene: .
abundance: many
j_gene: TRBJ1-2
CDR3aa: CSARGAGLNYGYTF
CDR3nt: TGCAGTGCTAGAGGCGCAGGACTAAACTATGGCTACACCTTC

v_gene: TRBV20-1
d_gene: .
abundance: many
j_gene: TRBJ2-1
CDR3aa: CSARRVGVYNEQFF
CDR3nt: TGCAGTGCTAGACGAGTGGGAGTATACAATGAGCAGTTCTTC

v_gene: TRBV2
d_gene: .
abundance: many
j_gene: TRBJ2-3
CDR3aa: CASSGGLSTDTQYF
CDR3nt: TGTGCCAGCAGTGGCGGGCTTAGCACAGATACGCAGTATTTT